These T cell receptor beta chains were read from a single sample in a study of T cell responses to AZD1222 COVID-19 vaccine. The repertoire was sequenced with immunoSEQ multiplex PCR; TCRdb's copy has only in-frame clones and lacks some. Seen here are around 130,000 clones, nearly 95% observed once, and the top ten hold about 0.91%. Material: peripheral blood, obtained on day 0 of AZD1222 vaccination. The source of these receptors is an adult in good health. Both conserved end residues are part of each CDR3. The D gene is left open where the match is weak. Where a row states a size, it is once, few, many or the class of an expanded clone; other rows omit it.

J gene: TRBJ2-3
D gene: TRBD2
clone size: NA
V gene: TRBV23-1
CDR3 DNA: TGCGCCAGCAGTCATAAAGGGACTAGTTTGGGCACAGATACGCAGTATTTT
CDR3 protein: CASSHKGTSLGTDTQYF

J gene: TRBJ1-6
D gene: NA
clone size: NA
V gene: TRBV6-5
CDR3 DNA: TGTGCCAGCAGTCCCTGGGAAAATTCACCCCTCCACTTT
CDR3 protein: CASSPWENSPLHF

J gene: TRBJ1-1
D gene: NA
clone size: NA
V gene: TRBV6-5
CDR3 DNA: TGTGCCAGCAGTTATGGGGGGCCCTCTGAAGCTTTCTTT
CDR3 protein: CASSYGGPSEAFF

J gene: TRBJ1-1
D gene: NA
clone size: NA
V gene: TRBV9
CDR3 DNA: TGTGCCAGCAGCCCTACAACAGGGCGGCGCGTCACTGAAGCTTTCTTT
CDR3 protein: CASSPTTGRRVTEAFF

J gene: TRBJ1-5
D gene: NA
clone size: NA
V gene: TRBV7-8
CDR3 DNA: TGTGCCAGCAGCTTAAAGGGTAGGGCCAGTAATCAGCCCCAGCATTTT
CDR3 protein: CASSLKGRASNQPQHF

J gene: TRBJ2-1
D gene: NA
clone size: NA
V gene: TRBV30
CDR3 DNA: TGTGCCTGGAGGAGGGCCTCTAGCTCCTACAATGAGCAGTTCTTC
CDR3 protein: CAWRRASSSYNEQFF

J gene: TRBJ1-6
D gene: NA
clone size: NA
V gene: TRBV7-6
CDR3 DNA: TGTGCCAGCAGCTTAGGGGGGGGCAATTCACCCCTCCACTTT
CDR3 protein: CASSLGGGNSPLHF

J gene: TRBJ2-3
D gene: TRBD2
clone size: NA
V gene: TRBV7-7
CDR3 DNA: TGTGCCAGCAGCCGTGGACTAGCGGGAAGCACAGATACGCAGTATTTT
CDR3 protein: CASSRGLAGSTDTQYF

J gene: TRBJ1-2
D gene: TRBD1
clone size: few
V gene: TRBV24-1
CDR3 DNA: TGTGCCACCAGTGCTCGGGACAGCTATGGCTACACCTTC
CDR3 protein: CATSARDSYGYTF

J gene: TRBJ2-1
D gene: NA
clone size: NA
V gene: TRBV24-1
CDR3 DNA: TGTGCCACCAGTTCAGCCCGGACGTCCAACAATGAGCAGTTCTTC
CDR3 protein: CATSSARTSNNEQFF

J gene: TRBJ1-5
D gene: TRBD1
clone size: NA
V gene: TRBV7-2
CDR3 DNA: TGTGCCAGCAGCTCGACAGGGGGTTACAATAGCAATCAGCCCCAGCATTTT
CDR3 protein: CASSSTGGYNSNQPQHF

J gene: TRBJ2-2
D gene: NA
clone size: NA
V gene: TRBV5-4
CDR3 DNA: TGTGCCAGCAGCCCGACAGATACCGGGGAGCTGTTTTTT
CDR3 protein: CASSPTDTGELFF

J gene: TRBJ1-6
D gene: NA
clone size: NA
V gene: TRBV3-1/TRBV3-2
CDR3 DNA: TGTGCCAGCTCCACCAATCGGGGGCTCGATAATTCACCCCTCCACTTT
CDR3 protein: CASSTNRGLDNSPLHF

J gene: TRBJ2-1
D gene: TRBD2
clone size: once
V gene: TRBV5-6
CDR3 DNA: TGTGCCAGCAGCTCCTCTAGCGGGGGGGCCTTTGAGCAGTTCTTC
CDR3 protein: CASSSSSGGAFEQFF

J gene: TRBJ1-1
D gene: TRBD1
clone size: NA
V gene: TRBV18
CDR3 DNA: TGTGCCAGCTCATGGACAGGGACAGGGATCACTGAAGCTTTCTTT
CDR3 protein: CASSWTGTGITEAFF

J gene: TRBJ1-2
D gene: NA
clone size: NA
V gene: TRBV7-9
CDR3 DNA: TGTGCCAGCAGCTTAGTCGGCAGGGCCCCCTATGGCTACACCTTC
CDR3 protein: CASSLVGRAPYGYTF

J gene: TRBJ2-1
D gene: NA
clone size: NA
V gene: TRBV19
CDR3 DNA: TGTGCCAGTAGTGTTGACATCTCCAATGAGCAGTTCTTC
CDR3 protein: CASSVDISNEQFF

J gene: TRBJ1-2
D gene: NA
clone size: NA
V gene: TRBV6-5
CDR3 DNA: TGTGCCAGCAGTTACTCCCCCAGGGTGGAAGGCTACACCTTC
CDR3 protein: CASSYSPRVEGYTF

J gene: TRBJ1-1
D gene: NA
clone size: NA
V gene: TRBV6-5
CDR3 DNA: TGTGCCAGCAGTCGGGACTCCTTCAACACTGAAGCTTTCTTT
CDR3 protein: CASSRDSFNTEAFF

J gene: TRBJ1-1
D gene: NA
clone size: NA
V gene: TRBV4-1
CDR3 DNA: TGCGCCAGCAGCCAAGGCATGGGGGCAAGGGACACTGAAGCTTTCTTT
CDR3 protein: CASSQGMGARDTEAFF

J gene: TRBJ1-1
D gene: NA
clone size: NA
V gene: TRBV5-6
CDR3 DNA: TGTGCCAGCAGCCCGTGGGGGGGTACTGAAGCTTTCTTT
CDR3 protein: CASSPWGGTEAFF

J gene: TRBJ1-2
D gene: TRBD1
clone size: NA
V gene: TRBV7-9
CDR3 DNA: TGTGCCAGCAGCTCCCACAGGGGGCCCCATGGCTACACCTTC
CDR3 protein: CASSSHRGPHGYTF

J gene: TRBJ2-7
D gene: NA
clone size: NA
V gene: TRBV18
CDR3 DNA: TGTGCCAGCTCAAAAGCGGCAGGCACCTACGAGCAGTACTTC
CDR3 protein: CASSKAAGTYEQYF

J gene: TRBJ1-2
D gene: TRBD1
clone size: NA
V gene: TRBV7-9
CDR3 DNA: TGTGCCAGCAGCCTTAGGGCGGGCTCAGGGGGCGTCGACTATGGCTACACCTTC
CDR3 protein: CASSLRAGSGGVDYGYTF

J gene: TRBJ1-2
D gene: NA
clone size: NA
V gene: TRBV5-5
CDR3 DNA: TGTGCCAGCAGCAAGCGGGAAGGACGGAACAACTATGGCTACACCTTC
CDR3 protein: CASSKREGRNNYGYTF

J gene: TRBJ1-2
D gene: TRBD1
clone size: NA
V gene: TRBV5-1
CDR3 DNA: TGCGCCAGCAGCACGGAGGCGGGACAGCTTATCTATGGCTACACCTTC
CDR3 protein: CASSTEAGQLIYGYTF

J gene: TRBJ1-1
D gene: NA
clone size: once
V gene: TRBV19
CDR3 DNA: TGTGCCACTATCAATAAGGGAGTCACTGAAGCTTTCTTT
CDR3 protein: CATINKGVTEAFF

J gene: TRBJ1-1
D gene: TRBD1
clone size: NA
V gene: TRBV4-1
CDR3 DNA: TGCGCCAGCAGCCAAGATGTACAGGGGACTGAAGCTTTCTTT
CDR3 protein: CASSQDVQGTEAFF

J gene: TRBJ2-7
D gene: TRBD2
clone size: once
V gene: TRBV7-9
CDR3 DNA: TGTGCCAGCAGTCTGGGACTAGCGAGAACCTACGAGCAGTACTTC
CDR3 protein: CASSLGLARTYEQYF

J gene: TRBJ1-2
D gene: NA
clone size: NA
V gene: TRBV11-2
CDR3 DNA: TGTGCCAGCAGCTTAGTAACAGGCTATGGCTACACCTTC
CDR3 protein: CASSLVTGYGYTF

J gene: TRBJ1-3
D gene: NA
clone size: once
V gene: TRBV19
CDR3 DNA: TGTGCCAGTAGTACCGGACAGCCCTTTTTTGTTCACACCATATATTTT
CDR3 protein: CASSTGQPFFVHTIYF

J gene: TRBJ1-5
D gene: NA
clone size: NA
V gene: TRBV29-1
CDR3 DNA: TGCAGCGTGTCGCGAGGGAGCAATCAGCCCCAGCATTTT
CDR3 protein: CSVSRGSNQPQHF

J gene: TRBJ2-7
D gene: TRBD1
clone size: NA
V gene: TRBV5-6
CDR3 DNA: TGTGCCAGCAGCTTCGGGACAGGGCTAATGCGCGAGCAGTACTTC
CDR3 protein: CASSFGTGLMREQYF

J gene: TRBJ1-4
D gene: NA
clone size: NA
V gene: TRBV5-6
CDR3 DNA: TGTGCCAGCAGTAGAAGAGCAACTAATGAAAAACTGTTTTTT
CDR3 protein: CASSRRATNEKLFF

J gene: TRBJ1-1
D gene: NA
clone size: NA
V gene: TRBV12-5
CDR3 DNA: TGTGCTAGTGGTCCATCAGGGGTGTCTGGAACTGAAGCTTTCTTT
CDR3 protein: CASGPSGVSGTEAFF

J gene: TRBJ2-7
D gene: TRBD1
clone size: NA
V gene: TRBV7-2
CDR3 DNA: TGTGCCAGCAGCCCCCCCCCGGGACAGGGAATTCAGGCGCAGTACTTC
CDR3 protein: CASSPPPGQGIQAQYF

J gene: TRBJ1-4
D gene: NA
clone size: once
V gene: TRBV15
CDR3 DNA: TGTGCCACCAGCAGAGATCGGACAACTAATGAAAAACTGTTTTTT
CDR3 protein: CATSRDRTTNEKLFF

J gene: TRBJ1-6
D gene: NA
clone size: NA
V gene: TRBV7-9
CDR3 DNA: TGTGCCAGCAGTCCCACAGGGAATTCACCCCTCCACTTT
CDR3 protein: CASSPTGNSPLHF

J gene: TRBJ2-7
D gene: NA
clone size: NA
V gene: TRBV7-9
CDR3 DNA: TGTGCCAGCAGCGGATACAGGGTAAGCGAGCAGTACTTC
CDR3 protein: CASSGYRVSEQYF

J gene: TRBJ2-1
D gene: TRBD1
clone size: NA
V gene: TRBV11-2
CDR3 DNA: TGTGCCAGCAGCGGGACAGGGACGTTTAGGAGCCCTCCAGGAGAGCAGTTCTTC
CDR3 protein: CASSGTGTFRSPPGEQFF

J gene: TRBJ2-7
D gene: NA
clone size: NA
V gene: TRBV11-2
CDR3 DNA: TGTGCCAGCAGACTTACAGGGTTGGGTTTTTACGAGCAGTACTTC
CDR3 protein: CASRLTGLGFYEQYF

J gene: TRBJ2-1
D gene: NA
clone size: NA
V gene: TRBV5-6
CDR3 DNA: TGTGCCAGCAGCTTCTACAATGAGCAGTTCTTC
CDR3 protein: CASSFYNEQFF